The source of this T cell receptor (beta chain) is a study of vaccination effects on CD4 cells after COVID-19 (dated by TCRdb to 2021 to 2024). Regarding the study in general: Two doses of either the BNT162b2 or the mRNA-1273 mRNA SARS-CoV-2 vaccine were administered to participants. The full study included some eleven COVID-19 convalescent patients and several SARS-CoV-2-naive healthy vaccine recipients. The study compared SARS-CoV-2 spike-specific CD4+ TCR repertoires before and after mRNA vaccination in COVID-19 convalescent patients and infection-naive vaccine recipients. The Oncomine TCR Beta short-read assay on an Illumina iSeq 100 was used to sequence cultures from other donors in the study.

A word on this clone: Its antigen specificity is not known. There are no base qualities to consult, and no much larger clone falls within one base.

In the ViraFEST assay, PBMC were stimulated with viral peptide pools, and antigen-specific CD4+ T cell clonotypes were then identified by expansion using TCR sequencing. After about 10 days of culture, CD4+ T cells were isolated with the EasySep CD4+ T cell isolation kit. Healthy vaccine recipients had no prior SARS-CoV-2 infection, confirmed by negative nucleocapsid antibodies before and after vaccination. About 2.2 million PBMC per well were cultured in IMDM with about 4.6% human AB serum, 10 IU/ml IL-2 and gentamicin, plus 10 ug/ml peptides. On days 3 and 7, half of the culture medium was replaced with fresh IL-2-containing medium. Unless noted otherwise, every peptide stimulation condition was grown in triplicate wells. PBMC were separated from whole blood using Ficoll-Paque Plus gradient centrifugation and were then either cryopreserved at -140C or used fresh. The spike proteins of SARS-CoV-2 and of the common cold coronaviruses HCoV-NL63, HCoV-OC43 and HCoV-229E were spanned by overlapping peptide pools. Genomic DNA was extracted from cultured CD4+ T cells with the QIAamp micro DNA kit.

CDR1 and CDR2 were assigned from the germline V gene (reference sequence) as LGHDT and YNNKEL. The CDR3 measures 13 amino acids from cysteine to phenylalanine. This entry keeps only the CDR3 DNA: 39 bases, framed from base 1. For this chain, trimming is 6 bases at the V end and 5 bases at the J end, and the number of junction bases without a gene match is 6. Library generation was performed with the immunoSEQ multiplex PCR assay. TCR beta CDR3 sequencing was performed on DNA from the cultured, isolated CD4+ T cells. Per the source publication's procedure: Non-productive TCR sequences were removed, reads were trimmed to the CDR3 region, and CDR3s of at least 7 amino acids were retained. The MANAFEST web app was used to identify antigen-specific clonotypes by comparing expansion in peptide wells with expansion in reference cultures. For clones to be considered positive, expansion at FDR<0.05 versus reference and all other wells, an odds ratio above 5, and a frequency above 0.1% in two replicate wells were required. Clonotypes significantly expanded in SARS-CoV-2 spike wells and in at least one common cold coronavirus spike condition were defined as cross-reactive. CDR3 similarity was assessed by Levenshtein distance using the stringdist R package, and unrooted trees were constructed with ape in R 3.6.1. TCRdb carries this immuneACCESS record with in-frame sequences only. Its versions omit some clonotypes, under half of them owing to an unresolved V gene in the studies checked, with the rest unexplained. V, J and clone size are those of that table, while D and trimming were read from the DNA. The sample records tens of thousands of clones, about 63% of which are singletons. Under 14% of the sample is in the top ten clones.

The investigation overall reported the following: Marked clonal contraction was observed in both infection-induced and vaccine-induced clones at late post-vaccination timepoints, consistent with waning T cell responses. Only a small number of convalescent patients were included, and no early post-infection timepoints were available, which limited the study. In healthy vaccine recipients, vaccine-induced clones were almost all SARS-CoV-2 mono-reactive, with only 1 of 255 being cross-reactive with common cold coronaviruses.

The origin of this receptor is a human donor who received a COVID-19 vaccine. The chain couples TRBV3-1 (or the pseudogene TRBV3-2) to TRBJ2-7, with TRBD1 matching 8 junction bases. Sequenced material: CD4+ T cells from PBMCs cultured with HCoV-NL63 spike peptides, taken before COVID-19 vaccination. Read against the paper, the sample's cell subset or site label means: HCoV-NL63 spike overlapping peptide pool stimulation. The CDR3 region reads CASSRQGNHEQYF. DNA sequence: TGTGCCAGCAGTAGACAGGGGAATCACGAGCAGTACTTC.